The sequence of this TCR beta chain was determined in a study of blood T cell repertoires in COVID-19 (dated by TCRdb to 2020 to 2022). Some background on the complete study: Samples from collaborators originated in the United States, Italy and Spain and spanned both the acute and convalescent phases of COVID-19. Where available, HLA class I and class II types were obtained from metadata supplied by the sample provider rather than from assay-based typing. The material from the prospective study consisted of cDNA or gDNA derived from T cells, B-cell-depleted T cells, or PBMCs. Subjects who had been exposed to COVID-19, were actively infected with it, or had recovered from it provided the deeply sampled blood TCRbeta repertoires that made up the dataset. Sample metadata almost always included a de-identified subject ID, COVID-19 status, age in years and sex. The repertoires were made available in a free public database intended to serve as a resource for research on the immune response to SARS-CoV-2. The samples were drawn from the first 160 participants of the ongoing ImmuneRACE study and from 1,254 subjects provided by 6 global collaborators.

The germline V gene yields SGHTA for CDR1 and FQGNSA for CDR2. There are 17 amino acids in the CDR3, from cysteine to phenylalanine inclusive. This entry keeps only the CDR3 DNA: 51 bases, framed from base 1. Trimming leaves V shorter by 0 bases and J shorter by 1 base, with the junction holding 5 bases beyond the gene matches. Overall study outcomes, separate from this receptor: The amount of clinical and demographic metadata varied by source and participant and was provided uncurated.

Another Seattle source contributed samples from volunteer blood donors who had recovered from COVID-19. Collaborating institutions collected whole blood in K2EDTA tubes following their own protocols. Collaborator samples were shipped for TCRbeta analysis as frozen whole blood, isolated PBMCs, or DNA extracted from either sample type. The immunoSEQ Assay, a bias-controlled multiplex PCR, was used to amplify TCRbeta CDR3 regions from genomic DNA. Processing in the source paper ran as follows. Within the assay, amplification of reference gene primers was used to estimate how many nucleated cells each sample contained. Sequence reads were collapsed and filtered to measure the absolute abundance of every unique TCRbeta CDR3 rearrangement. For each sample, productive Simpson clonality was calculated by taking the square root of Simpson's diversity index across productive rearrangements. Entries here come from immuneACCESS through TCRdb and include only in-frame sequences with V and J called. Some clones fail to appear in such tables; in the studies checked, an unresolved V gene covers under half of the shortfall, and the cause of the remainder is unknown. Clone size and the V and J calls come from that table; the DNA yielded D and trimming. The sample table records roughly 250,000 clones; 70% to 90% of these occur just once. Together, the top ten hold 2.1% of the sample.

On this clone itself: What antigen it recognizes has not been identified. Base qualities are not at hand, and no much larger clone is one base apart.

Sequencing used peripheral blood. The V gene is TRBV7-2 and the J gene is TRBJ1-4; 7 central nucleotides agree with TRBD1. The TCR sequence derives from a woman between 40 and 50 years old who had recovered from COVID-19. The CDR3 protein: CASSLAGRGRTNEKLFF. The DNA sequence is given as TGTGCCAGCAGCTTAGCGGGCAGGGGGAGAACTAATGAAAAACTGTTTTTT.